This T cell receptor beta chain was identified in a study of shared clonotypes between healthy human individuals. Findings and limits, study-wide: Sharing across four donors was seen in approximately 5.2% of naive CD4 clonotypes. Sampling covered blood only; tissue repertoires likely differ. Some clonotypes were shared by all four sorted-subset donors, while others were not shared. The non-shared ones had lower generation probabilities than the shared ones.

Comment on this clone: Its specificity is unknown.

At a deep level, the assay was run. TCRdb's table, derived via immunoSEQ multiplex PCR, lists solely in-frame clones and lacks some. This sample has more than 2 million clones, with just under 95% found just once. Naive CD8 cells, CD45RO-negative and positively selected for CCR7, excluded terminally differentiated effector memory CD45RA+ cells. The CDR3 has 14 residues. The V gene's germline CDR1 is LNHDA and CDR2 SQIVND (reference sequence). V lost 3 bases and J lost 6, with 12 bases in between. This TCR came from a man in his late teens or twenties in good health. The sequencing sample was made of naive CD8+ T cells sorted from blood. J is TRBJ2-1 and V is TRBV19, with D possibly being TRBD2 (6 bases). The CDR3 loop is CASSMGLASNEQFF. The CDR3 DNA reads TGTGCCAGTAGTATGGGGCTAGCGAGCAATGAGCAGTTCTTC.